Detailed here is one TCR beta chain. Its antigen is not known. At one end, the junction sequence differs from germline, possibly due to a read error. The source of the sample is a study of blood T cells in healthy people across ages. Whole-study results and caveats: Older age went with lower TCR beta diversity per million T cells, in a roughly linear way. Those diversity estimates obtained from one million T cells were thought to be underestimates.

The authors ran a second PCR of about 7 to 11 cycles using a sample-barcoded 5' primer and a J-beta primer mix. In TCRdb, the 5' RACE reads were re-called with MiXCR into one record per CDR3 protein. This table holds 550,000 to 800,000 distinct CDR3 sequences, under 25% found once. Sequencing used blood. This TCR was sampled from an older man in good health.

This CDR3 is CATGRDYYEQYF. The CDR3 bases are TGTGCCACCGGCAGAGATTACTACGAGCAGTACTTC. The chain uses TRBV15 and TRBJ2-7; D uncertain. The CDR3 extends over 12 amino acids. Germline V gene sequence: CDR1 LNHNV, CDR2 YYDKDF (reference sequence).